The present T cell receptor beta chain was sequenced within a study of blood T cell repertoires in COVID-19 (dated by TCRdb to the early 2020s). At the level of the whole study: The collaborator samples originated in the United States, Italy and Spain and spanned the acute and convalescent phases of COVID-19. The material from the prospective study consisted of cDNA or gDNA derived from T cells, B-cell-depleted T cells, or PBMCs. The dataset comprised deeply sampled blood TCRbeta repertoires from subjects exposed to, actively infected with, or recovered from COVID-19. A freely available public database, intended as a resource for researchers studying the immune response to SARS-CoV-2, is where the repertoires were released. Samples were obtained from the ongoing ImmuneRACE study (first 160 participants) and from about 1,300 subjects provided by 6 global collaborators. A de-identified subject ID, COVID-19 status, age in years and sex were almost always included in the sample metadata. Where available, HLA class I and class II types were obtained from metadata supplied by the sample provider rather than from assay-based typing. Overall study outcomes, separate from this receptor: How much clinical and demographic metadata was included differed by source and by participant, and the metadata was provided uncurated.

Trimming at the junction amounts to 3 bases on V and 1 base on J, and the germline ends lie 15 bases apart. From the cysteine up to the phenylalanine, the CDR3 has a length of 16 residues. Only the CDR3 region is kept as DNA, spanning 48 bases read in frame from base 1. The CDR1 and CDR2 encoded by the germline V gene are MDHEN and SYDVKM. In Seattle, one collaborating source enrolled patients while the infection was active and tracked those patients longitudinally over the course of disease. Whole blood was collected in K2EDTA tubes by collaborating institutions according to the institutions' own protocols. For TCRbeta analysis, collaborators shipped samples as frozen whole blood, isolated PBMCs, or DNA extracted from either of those sample types. This clone was recorded a few times. This clone's antigen is unknown. No much larger clone is present one base from it, and per-base qualities are unavailable.

TCRbeta CDR3 regions were amplified from genomic DNA using the immunoSEQ Assay, a bias-controlled multiplex PCR. Under the source paper's analysis protocol: Nucleated cell counts per sample were estimated from amplification of reference gene primers within the assay. To quantify the absolute abundance of each unique TCRbeta CDR3 rearrangement, sequence reads were collapsed and filtered. For each sample, productive Simpson clonality was calculated as the square root of Simpson's diversity index over productive rearrangements. TCRdb stores this immuneACCESS table with in-frame sequences only. Part of the clones is absent; in the studies checked, under half of the shortfall reflects unresolved V genes, and no reason is known for the rest. V, J and clone size reflect that table, while D and trimming were determined from the DNA. Here the sample has roughly 160,000 clones; 85% to 90% occur a single time. Clones ranked in the top ten supply 2.5% to 3% of the sample.

This chain is built from TRBV28 and TRBJ1-1, with the D segment identity uncertain. Sequenced material: peripheral blood. The origin of this receptor is a woman aged 80 or over with COVID-19, enrolled during active disease. The CDR3 region: CASSFPPGTTNTEAFF. DNA sequence: TGTGCCAGCAGTTTCCCACCGGGAACTACGAACACTGAAGCTTTCTTT.